This TCR beta chain was documented in a study of T cells in Graves' hyperthyroidism and ophthalmopathy. Notes on the study in general: Blood also carried most thyroid clonotypes expanded above 0.001.

This clonotype was detected ten times or more. Antigen specificity is unknown. Hyperthyroidism was newly diagnosed in patients aged 18 to 65 (duration under 2 months). Pregnant or lactating patients were excluded, as were those with uncontrolled infection or other autoimmune disease. Fresh peripheral blood, roughly 9.3 ml, was the source of the PBMCs. Germline-derived CDR1 and CDR2 are SQVTM and ANQGSEA. J gave up 1 base and V 4 bases, and 2 bases lay outside the gene matches. The CDR3 length is 13 residues. There were TCR beta CDR3 regions amplified from RNA transcripts. A first-round RT-PCR of the TCR CDR3 used the HTBI primer set. TCRdb reanalysed the multiplex PCR reads using MiXCR and keeps one entry per CDR3 protein. The sample lists fewer than 700,000 distinct CDR3 sequences; roughly 15% were seen once.

This sequence was found in a woman aged 30 to 39 with Graves' hyperthyroidism. The chain links TRBV29-1 to TRBJ2-3; 7 bases map to TRBD1. Source material: blood. The CDR3 nucleotides are TGCAGCGTTGTGACAGGGCGCACAGATACGCAGTATTTT. Translating it yields CSVVTGRTDTQYF.